The 2 T cell receptor beta chains below all came from one sample that was sequenced in a study of T cell responses to AZD1222 COVID-19 vaccine. Measured with immunoSEQ multiplex PCR; TCRdb has only the in-frame clones, and not every one. The sample has about 99,000 clones, 85% to 95% seen once. This sample comprised peripheral blood, obtained on day 0 of AZD1222 vaccination. The receptors come from an adult in good health.

The rearrangement links TRBV5-4 to TRBJ1-5, with 7 bases lining up with TRBD1. Per the germline V gene, CDR1 is SGHNT and CDR2 is YYREEE (reference sequence). The CDR3 spans 15 residues. V dropped 4 bases and J dropped 1; count of bases not matched to a gene: 5. The CDR3 sequence: CASSQGGISNQPQHF. CDR3 DNA sequence: TGTGCCAGCAGCCAGGGGGGGATAAGCAATCAGCCCCAGCATTTT.

The V gene is TRBV19, the J gene TRBJ1-5; no reliable D call. V was pared by 6 bases and J by 4 bases, with 16 bases between. The CDR3 is 15 amino acids. Per germline, CDR1 LNHDA and CDR2 SQIVND (reference sequence). CDR3 nucleotide sequence: TGTGCCAGTAGATCGACGTCTCTAGGGAATCAGCCCCAGCATTTT. It specifies CASRSTSLGNQPQHF. Using reference TRBV19 and TRBJ1-5 for the parts outside the CDR3, the full variable domain is DGGITQSPKYLFRKEGQNVTLSCEQNLNHDAMYWYRQDPGQGLRLIYYSQIVNDFQKGDIAEGYSVSREKKESFPLTVTSAQKNPTAFYLCASRSTSLGNQPQHFGDGTRLSIL.